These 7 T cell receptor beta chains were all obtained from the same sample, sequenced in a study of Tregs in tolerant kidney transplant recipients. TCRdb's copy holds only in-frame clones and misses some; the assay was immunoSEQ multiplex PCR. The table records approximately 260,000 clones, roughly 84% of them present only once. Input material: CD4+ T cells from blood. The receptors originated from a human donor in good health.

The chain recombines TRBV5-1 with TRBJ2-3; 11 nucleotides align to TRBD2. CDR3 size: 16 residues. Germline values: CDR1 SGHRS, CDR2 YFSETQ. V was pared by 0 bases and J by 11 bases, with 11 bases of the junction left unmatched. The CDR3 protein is CASSLVASGRNGMQYF. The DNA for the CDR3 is TGCGCCAGCAGCTTGGTTGCTAGCGGGAGGAACGGGATGCAGTATTTT.

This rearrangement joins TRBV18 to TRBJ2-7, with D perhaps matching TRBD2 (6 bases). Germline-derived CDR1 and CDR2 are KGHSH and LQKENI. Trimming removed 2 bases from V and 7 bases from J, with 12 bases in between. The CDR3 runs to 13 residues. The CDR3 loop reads CASSPWQSGEQYF. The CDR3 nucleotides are TGTGCCAGCTCACCATGGCAAAGCGGGGAGCAGTACTTC.

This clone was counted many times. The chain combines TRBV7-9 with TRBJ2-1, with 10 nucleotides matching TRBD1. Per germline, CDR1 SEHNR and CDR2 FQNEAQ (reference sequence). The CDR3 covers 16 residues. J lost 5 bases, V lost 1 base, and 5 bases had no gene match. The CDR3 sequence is CASSLDLGQGNNEQFF. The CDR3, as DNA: TGTGCCAGCAGCTTAGACTTGGGACAGGGGAACAATGAGCAGTTCTTC.

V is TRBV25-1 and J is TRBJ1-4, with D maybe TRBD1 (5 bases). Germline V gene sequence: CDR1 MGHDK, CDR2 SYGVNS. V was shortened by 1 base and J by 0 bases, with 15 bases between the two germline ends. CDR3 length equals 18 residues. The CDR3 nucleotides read TGTGCCAGCAGTGAATTCGCAGGGTCGGGGGCAACTAATGAAAAACTGTTTTTT. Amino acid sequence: CASSEFAGSGATNEKLFF.

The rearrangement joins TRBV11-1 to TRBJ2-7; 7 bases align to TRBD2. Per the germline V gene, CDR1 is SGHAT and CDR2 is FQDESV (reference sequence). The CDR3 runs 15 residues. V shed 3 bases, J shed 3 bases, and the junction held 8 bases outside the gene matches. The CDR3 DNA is TGTGCCAGCAGCTTTCCCGCTAGCGGCAACTACGAGCAGTACTTC. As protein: CASSFPASGNYEQYF.

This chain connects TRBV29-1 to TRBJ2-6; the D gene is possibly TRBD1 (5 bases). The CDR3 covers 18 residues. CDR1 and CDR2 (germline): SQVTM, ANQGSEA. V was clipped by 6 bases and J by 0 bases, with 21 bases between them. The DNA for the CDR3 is TGCAGCGTCGATTGGGGCCAGGGCTCAGGCTCTGGGGCCAACGTCCTGACTTTC. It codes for CSVDWGQGSGSGANVLTF.

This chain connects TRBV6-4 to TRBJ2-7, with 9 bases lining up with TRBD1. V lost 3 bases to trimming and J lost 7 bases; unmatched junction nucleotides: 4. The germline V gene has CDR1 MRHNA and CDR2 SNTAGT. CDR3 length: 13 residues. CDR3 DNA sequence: TGTGCCAGCAGTGAGACCGGGACAGGGGAGCAGTACTTC. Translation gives CASSETGTGEQYF.